This T cell receptor (beta chain) is drawn from a study of T cell changes during pregnancy in multiple sclerosis. Generated by immunoSEQ multiplex PCR, the TCRdb table keeps only in-frame clones and is missing some. The table lists about 87,000 clones, 85% to 95% of them singletons. The sample in question was peripheral blood, obtained in the third trimester of pregnancy. The TCR sequence derives from a female donor in good health, enrolled as a control in a pregnancy study.

The CDR3 sequence: CASSQLGQGHSTREQYF. In DNA, the CDR3 is TGCGCCAGCAGCCAACTTGGACAGGGCCACTCTACGAGGGAGCAGTACTTC. The chain is built from TRBV4-1 and TRBJ2-7, with 8 bases fitting TRBD1. The CDR3 has 17 amino acids. Germline V gene lookup returns CDR1 MGHRA and CDR2 YSYEKL. J gave up 7 bases and V 2 bases, and 16 bases lay outside the gene matches.